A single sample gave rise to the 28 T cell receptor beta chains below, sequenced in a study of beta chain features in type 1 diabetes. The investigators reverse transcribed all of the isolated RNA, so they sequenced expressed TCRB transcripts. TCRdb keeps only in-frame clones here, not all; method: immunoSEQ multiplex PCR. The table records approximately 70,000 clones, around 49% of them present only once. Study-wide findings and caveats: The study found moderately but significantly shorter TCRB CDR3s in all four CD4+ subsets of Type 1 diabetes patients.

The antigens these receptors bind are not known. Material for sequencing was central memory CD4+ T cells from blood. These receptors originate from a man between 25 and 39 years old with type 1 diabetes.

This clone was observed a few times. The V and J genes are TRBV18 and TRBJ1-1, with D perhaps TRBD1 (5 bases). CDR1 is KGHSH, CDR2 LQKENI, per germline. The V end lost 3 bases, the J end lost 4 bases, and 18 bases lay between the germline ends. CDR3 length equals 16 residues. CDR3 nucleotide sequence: TGTGCCAGCTCACCCTCCTCCGACAGAGTCTCCACTGAAGCTTTCTTT. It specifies CASSPSSDRVSTEAFF.

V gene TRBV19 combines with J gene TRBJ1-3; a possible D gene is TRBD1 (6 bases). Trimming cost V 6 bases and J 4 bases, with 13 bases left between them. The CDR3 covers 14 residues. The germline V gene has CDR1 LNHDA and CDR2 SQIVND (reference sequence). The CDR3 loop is CASRDRLGGNTIYF. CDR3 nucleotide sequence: TGTGCCAGTAGAGACAGGCTGGGCGGAAACACCATATATTTT.

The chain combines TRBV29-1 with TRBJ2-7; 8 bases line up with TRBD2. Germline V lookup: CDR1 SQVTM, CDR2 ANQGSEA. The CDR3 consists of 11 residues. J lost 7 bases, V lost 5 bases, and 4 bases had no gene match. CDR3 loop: CSVRGGLEQYF. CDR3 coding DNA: TGCAGCGTTCGGGGGGGATTAGAGCAGTACTTC.

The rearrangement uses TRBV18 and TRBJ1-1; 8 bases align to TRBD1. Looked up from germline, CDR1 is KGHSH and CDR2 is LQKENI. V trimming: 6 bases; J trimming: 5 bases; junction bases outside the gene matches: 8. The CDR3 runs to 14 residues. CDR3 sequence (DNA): TGTGCCAGCTCCCCCTCAGACAGGGGAACTGAAGCTTTCTTT. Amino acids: CASSPSDRGTEAFF. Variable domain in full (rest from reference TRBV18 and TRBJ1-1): NAGVMQNPRHLVRRRGQEARLRCSPMKGHSHVYWYRQLPEEGLKFMVYLQKENIIDESGMPKERFSAEFPKEGPSILRIQQVVRGDSAAYFCASSPSDRGTEAFFGQGTRLTVV.

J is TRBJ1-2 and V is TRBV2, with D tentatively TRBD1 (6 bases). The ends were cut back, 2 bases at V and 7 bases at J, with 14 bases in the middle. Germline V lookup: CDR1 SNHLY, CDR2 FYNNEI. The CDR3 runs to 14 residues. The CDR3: CASSERVGGSGYTF. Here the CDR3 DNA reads TGTGCCAGCAGTGAAAGGGTAGGGGGTTCTGGCTACACCTTC.

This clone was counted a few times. The CDR3 reads CASSQGLASSYNEQFF. The DNA of the CDR3 is TGCGCCAGCAGCCAGGGACTAGCCTCTTCCTACAATGAGCAGTTCTTC. The chain is built from TRBV4-1 and TRBJ2-1; the match to TRBD2 covers 9 bases. J was trimmed by 1 base and V by 3 bases; bases with no gene match: 4. This CDR3 has 16 residues. CDR1 and CDR2 (germline): MGHRA, YSYEKL.

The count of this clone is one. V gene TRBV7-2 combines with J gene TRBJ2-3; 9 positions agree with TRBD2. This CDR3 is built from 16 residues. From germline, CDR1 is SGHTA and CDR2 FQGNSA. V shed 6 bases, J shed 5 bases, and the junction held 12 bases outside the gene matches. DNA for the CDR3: TGTGCCAGCAGGTTACGGCTTAGCGGGAGTTTAGATACGCAGTATTTT. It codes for CASRLRLSGSLDTQYF. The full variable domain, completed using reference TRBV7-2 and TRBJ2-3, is GAGVSQSPSNKVTEKGKDVELRCDPISGHTALYWYRQSLGQGLEFLIYFQGNSAPDKSGLPSDRFSAERTGGSVSTLTIQRTQQEDSAVYLCASRLRLSGSLDTQYFGPGTRLTVL.

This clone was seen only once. CDR3: CASSLHFGTGGNSPLHF. The CDR3 bases are TGTGCCAGCAGCTTGCATTTTGGGACAGGGGGGAATTCACCCCTCCACTTT. The J gene is TRBJ1-6, the V gene TRBV5-8, with TRBD1 matching 11 bases. Germline V CDR1 and CDR2: SGHTS, YDEGEE. Trimming cost V 1 base and J 7 bases; bases outside gene matches: 7. This CDR3 is 17 amino acids long.

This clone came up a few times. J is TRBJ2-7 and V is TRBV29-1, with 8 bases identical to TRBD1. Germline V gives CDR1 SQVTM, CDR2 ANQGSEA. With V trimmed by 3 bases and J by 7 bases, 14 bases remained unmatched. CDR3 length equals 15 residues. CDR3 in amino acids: CSVEAQGAGLGEQYF. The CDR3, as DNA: TGCAGCGTTGAGGCCCAGGGGGCTGGCCTGGGGGAGCAGTACTTC.

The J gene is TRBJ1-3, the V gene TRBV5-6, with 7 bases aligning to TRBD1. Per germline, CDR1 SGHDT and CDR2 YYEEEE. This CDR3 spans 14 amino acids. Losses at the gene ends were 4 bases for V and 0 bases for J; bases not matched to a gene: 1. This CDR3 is CASSRDSSGNTIYF. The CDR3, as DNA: TGTGCCAGCAGCAGGGACAGCTCTGGAAACACCATATATTTT.

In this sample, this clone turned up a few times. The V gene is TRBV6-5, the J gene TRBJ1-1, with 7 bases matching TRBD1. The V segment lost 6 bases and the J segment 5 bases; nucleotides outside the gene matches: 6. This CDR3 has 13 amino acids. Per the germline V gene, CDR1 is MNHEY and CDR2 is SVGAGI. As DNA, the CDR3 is TGTGCCAGCAGGCTACAGGGGCGGACTGAAGCTTTCTTT. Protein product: CASRLQGRTEAFF.

The DNA for the CDR3 is TGCGCCAGCAGCGGGACAGGGGGCAAATACAATGAGCAGTTCTTC. The encoded protein is CASSGTGGKYNEQFF. The rearrangement uses TRBV5-1 and TRBJ2-1, with 12 bases fitting TRBD1. V lost 4 bases to trimming and J lost 4 bases; unmatched junction nucleotides: 3. The CDR3 is made up of 15 amino acids. Looked up from germline, CDR1 is SGHRS and CDR2 is YFSETQ. The variable domain in full, with the rest retrieved from reference TRBV5-1 and TRBJ2-1, is KAGVTQTPRYLIKTRGQQVTLSCSPISGHRSVSWYQQTPGQGLQFLFEYFSETQRNKGNFPGRFSGRQFSNSRSEMNVSTLELGDSALYLCASSGTGGKYNEQFFGPGTRLTVL.

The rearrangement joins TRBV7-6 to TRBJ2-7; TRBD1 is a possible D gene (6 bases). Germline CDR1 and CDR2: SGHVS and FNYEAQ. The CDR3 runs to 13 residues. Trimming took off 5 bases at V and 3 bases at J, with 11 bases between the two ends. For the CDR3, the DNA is TGTGCCAGCAGCCGGGGACAAGACTACGAGCAGTACTTC. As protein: CASSRGQDYEQYF. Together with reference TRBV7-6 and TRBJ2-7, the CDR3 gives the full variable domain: GAGVSQSPRYKVTKRGQDVALRCDPISGHVSLYWYRQALGQGPEFLTYFNYEAQQDKSGLPNDRFSAERPEGSISTLTIQRTEQRDSAMYRCASSRGQDYEQYFGPGTRLTVT.

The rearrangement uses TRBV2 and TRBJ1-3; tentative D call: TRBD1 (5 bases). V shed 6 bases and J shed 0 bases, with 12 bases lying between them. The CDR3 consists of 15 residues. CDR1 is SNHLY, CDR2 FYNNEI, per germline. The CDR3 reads CASSKTANSGNTIYF. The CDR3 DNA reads TGTGCCAGCAGCAAGACAGCCAACTCTGGAAACACCATATATTTT.

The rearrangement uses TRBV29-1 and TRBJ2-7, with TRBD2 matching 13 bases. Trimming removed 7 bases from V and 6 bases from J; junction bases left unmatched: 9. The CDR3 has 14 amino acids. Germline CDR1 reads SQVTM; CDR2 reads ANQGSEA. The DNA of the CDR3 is TGCAGCGCCTGGACTAGCGGGAGCCCTCTCGAGCAGTACTTC. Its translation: CSAWTSGSPLEQYF.

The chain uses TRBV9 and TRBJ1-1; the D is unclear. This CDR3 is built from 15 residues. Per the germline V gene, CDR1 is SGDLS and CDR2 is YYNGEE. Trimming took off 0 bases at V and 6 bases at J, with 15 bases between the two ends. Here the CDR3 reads CASSVVRGKRAEAFF. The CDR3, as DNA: TGTGCCAGCAGCGTAGTACGGGGTAAACGGGCTGAAGCTTTCTTT.

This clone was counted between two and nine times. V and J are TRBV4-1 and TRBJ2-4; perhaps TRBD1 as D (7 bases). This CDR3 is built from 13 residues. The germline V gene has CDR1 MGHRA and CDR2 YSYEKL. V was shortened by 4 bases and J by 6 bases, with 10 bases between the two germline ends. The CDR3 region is CASSPQGGNIQYF. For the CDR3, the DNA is TGCGCCAGCAGCCCCCAGGGGGGAAACATTCAGTACTTC.

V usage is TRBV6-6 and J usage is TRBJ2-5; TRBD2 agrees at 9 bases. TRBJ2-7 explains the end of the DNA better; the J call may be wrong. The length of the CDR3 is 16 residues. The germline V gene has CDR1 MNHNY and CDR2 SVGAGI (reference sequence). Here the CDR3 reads CASSYSGTSNSYEQYF. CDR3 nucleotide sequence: TGTGCCAGCAGTTACTCTGGGACTAGCAATTCCTACGAGCAGTACTTC.

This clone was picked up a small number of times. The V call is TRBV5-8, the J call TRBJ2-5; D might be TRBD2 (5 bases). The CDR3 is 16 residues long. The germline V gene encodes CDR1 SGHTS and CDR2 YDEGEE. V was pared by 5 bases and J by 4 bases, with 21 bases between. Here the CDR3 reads CASSSMRASGRETQYF. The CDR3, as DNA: TGTGCCAGCAGTTCGATGCGGGCCTCGGGCCGAGAGACCCAGTACTTC.

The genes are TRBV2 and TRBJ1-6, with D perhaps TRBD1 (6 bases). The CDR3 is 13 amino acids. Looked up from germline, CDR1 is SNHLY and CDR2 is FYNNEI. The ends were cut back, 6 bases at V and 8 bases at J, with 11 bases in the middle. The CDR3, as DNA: TGTGCCAGCAGCAAACAGGGTTATTCACCCCTCCACTTT. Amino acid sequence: CASSKQGYSPLHF.

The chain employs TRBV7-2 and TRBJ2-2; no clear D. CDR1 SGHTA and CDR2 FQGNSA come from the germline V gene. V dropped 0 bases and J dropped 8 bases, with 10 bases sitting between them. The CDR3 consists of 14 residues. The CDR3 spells CASSLAAPRGELFF. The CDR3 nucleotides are TGTGCCAGCAGCTTAGCGGCTCCTAGGGGGGAGCTGTTTTTT.

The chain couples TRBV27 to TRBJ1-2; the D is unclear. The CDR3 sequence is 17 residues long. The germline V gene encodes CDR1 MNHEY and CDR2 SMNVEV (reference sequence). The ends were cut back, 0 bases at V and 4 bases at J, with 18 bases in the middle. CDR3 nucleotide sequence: TGTGCCAGCAGTTTATCGCCAGGAGGTAGCAGACCCTATGGCTACACCTTC. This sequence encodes CASSLSPGGSRPYGYTF.

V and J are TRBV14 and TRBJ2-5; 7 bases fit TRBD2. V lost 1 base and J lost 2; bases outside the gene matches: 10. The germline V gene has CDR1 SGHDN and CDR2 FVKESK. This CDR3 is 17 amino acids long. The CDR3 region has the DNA TGTGCCAGCAGCCAAGGGGTGGCTAGCGGAGCACAAGAGACCCAGTACTTC. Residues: CASSQGVASGAQETQYF.

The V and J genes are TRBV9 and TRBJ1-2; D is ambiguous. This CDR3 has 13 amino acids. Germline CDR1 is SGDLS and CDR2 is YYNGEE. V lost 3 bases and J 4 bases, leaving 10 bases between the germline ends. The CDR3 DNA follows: TGTGCCAGCAGCGCGGTAGGAGGCTATGGCTACACCTTC. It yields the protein CASSAVGGYGYTF.

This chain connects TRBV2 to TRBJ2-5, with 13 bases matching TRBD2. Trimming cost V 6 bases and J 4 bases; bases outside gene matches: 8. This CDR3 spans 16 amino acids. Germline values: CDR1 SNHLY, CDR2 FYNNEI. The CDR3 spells CASSPTSGRSGETQYF. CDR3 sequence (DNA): TGTGCCAGCAGCCCGACTAGCGGGAGGTCAGGAGAGACCCAGTACTTC. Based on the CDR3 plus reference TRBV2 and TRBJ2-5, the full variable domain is EPEVTQTPSHQVTQMGQEVILRCVPISNHLYFYWYRQILGQKVEFLVSFYNNEISEKSEIFDDQFSVERPDGSNFTLKIRSTKLEDSAMYFCASSPTSGRSGETQYFGPGTRLLVL.

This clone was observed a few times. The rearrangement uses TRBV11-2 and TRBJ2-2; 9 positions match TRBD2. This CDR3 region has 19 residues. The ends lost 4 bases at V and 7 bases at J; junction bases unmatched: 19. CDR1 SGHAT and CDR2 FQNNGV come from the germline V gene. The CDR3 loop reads CASSSWGPRREGQGGELFF. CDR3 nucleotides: TGTGCCAGCAGCTCATGGGGCCCTAGGCGGGAGGGCCAGGGCGGGGAGCTGTTTTTT. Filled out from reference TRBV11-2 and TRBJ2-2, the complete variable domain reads EAGVAQSPRYKIIEKRQSVAFWCNPISGHATLYWYQQILGQGPKLLIQFQNNGVVDDSQLPKDRFSAERLKGVDSTLKIQPAKLEDSAVYLCASSSWGPRREGQGGELFFGEGSRLTVL.

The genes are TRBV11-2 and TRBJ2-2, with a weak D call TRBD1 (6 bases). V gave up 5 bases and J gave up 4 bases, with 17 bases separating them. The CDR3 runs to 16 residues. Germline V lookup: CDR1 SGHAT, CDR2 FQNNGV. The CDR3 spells CASSQAGWGLTGELFF. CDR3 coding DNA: TGTGCCAGCAGCCAAGCAGGTTGGGGGCTCACCGGGGAGCTGTTTTTT.

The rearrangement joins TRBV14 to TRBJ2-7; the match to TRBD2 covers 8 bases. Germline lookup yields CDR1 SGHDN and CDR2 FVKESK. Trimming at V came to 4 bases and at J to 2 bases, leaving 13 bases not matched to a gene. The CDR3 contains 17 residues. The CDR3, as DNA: TGTGCCAGCAGCCTGTTTCCCCGGCGGGAGGTGGCCTACGAGCAGTACTTC. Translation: CASSLFPRREVAYEQYF.